Presented here are 29 T cell receptor beta chains from one specimen sequenced in a study of T-cell reconstitution after alpha-beta-depleted transplantation in children. It was with unique molecular identifiers that the TCRbeta library was prepared. Each CDR3 protein gets one entry after TCRdb re-called the PCR reads with MiXCR. The data contain over 85,000 distinct CDR3 sequences, about a tenth of them seen just once; the ten biggest clones take up less than 10%. The starting material was PBMCs from the stem cell graft donor, obtained from the stem cell graft. The origin of the receptors is a human donor who donated a stem cell graft to a child with acute lymphoblastic leukemia.

This clonotype was detected many times. The chain recombines TRBV18 with TRBJ1-3, with D perhaps matching TRBD1 (6 bases). Germline-derived CDR1 and CDR2 are KGHSH and LQKENI. The CDR3 runs to 18 residues. Trimming took off 0 bases at V and 2 bases at J, with 17 bases between the two ends. The CDR3 spells CASSPPGTLPFAGNTIYF. CDR3 in DNA: TGTGCCAGCTCACCACCAGGGACATTACCTTTTGCTGGAAACACCATATATTTT.

This clonotype was seen ten or more times. The chain employs TRBV6-2 or TRBV6-3 and TRBJ2-1; 12 bases are a match to TRBD2. V lost 4 bases to trimming and J lost 0 bases; unmatched junction nucleotides: 16. The CDR3 consists of 21 residues. Germline values: CDR1 MNHEY, CDR2 SVGEGT. The CDR3 protein is CASSSPPGLAGTQVSYNEQFF. For the CDR3, the DNA is TGTGCCAGCAGTTCTCCACCTGGACTAGCGGGGACGCAGGTCTCCTACAATGAGCAGTTCTTC.

This clonotype was counted at least ten times. The rearrangement links TRBV7-2 to TRBJ2-7; D remains unclear. In germline, CDR1 is SGHTA, CDR2 FQGNSA. Between the trimmed V and J ends, which lost 2 bases and 0 bases, there was a span of 14 bases. The CDR3 runs 16 residues. CDR3 in DNA: TGTGCCAGCAGCTTAAAAATCCAGGCCCCCTCCTACGAGCAGTACTTC. Its translation is CASSLKIQAPSYEQYF.

Comments on this clonotype: The junction departs from germline at one end; a sequencing error may be responsible. The V and J genes are TRBV20-1 and TRBJ2-1; 9 nucleotides match TRBD2. Germline loops: CDR1 DFQATT, CDR2 SNEGSKA (reference sequence). The CDR3 runs 17 residues. The CDR3: CCARAVSGGSSYNEQFF. The CDR3 DNA sequence: TGCTGTGCTAGAGCTGTTAGCGGGGGTAGCTCCTACAATGAGCAGTTCTTC.

A remark on this clonotype: Given a much more abundant clone one base away, this may be a read error. The CDR3 region has the DNA TGTGCCAGCCCCATATCCACAGATACGCAGTATTTT. Protein product: CASPISTDTQYF. This chain uses TRBV7-2 with TRBJ2-3; D is ambiguous. Germline V gene data show CDR1 as SGHTA and CDR2 as FQGNSA. This CDR3 region has 12 residues. V shed 8 bases and J shed 2 bases, with 8 bases lying between them.

This clonotype was detected ten times or more. The chain couples TRBV4-2 to TRBJ2-7; D is possibly TRBD2 (5 bases). Germline V gene lookup returns CDR1 LGHNA and CDR2 YNFKEQ. Trimming pared 0 bases from V and 3 bases from J, leaving 12 bases between. The CDR3 sequence is 15 residues long. The DNA of the CDR3 is TGTGCCAGCAGCCAAGACGTAGCGAGTTACTACGAGCAGTACTTC. This gives the protein CASSQDVASYYEQYF.

This clonotype came up many times. This chain connects TRBV20-1 to TRBJ2-5, with a possible D match to TRBD2 (5 bases). The germline V gene encodes CDR1 DFQATT and CDR2 SNEGSKA (reference sequence). This CDR3 comprises 14 residues. The V and J ends lost 3 bases and 1 base respectively, with 12 bases between them. The CDR3 is CSASSADLQETQYF. In DNA, the CDR3 is TGCAGTGCTAGTAGCGCAGACCTCCAAGAGACCCAGTACTTC.

Regarding this clonotype: Germline and junction disagree at one end, which may indicate a read error. V is TRBV18 and J is TRBJ2-2; TRBD2 is a possible D gene (5 bases). Germline loops: CDR1 KGHSH, CDR2 LQKENI. The CDR3 is 14 amino acids. In nucleotides, the CDR3 is TGTGCCAGCCCACCACGGGGAGCGGCCTGGGAGCTGTTTTTT. This sequence encodes CASPPRGAAWELFF.

The table lists this clonotype with many counts. This sequence joins TRBV18 and TRBJ2-2, with D tentatively TRBD2 (6 bases). Deletions cut 5 bases from V and 0 bases from J, with 16 bases between. CDR1 KGHSH and CDR2 LQKENI come from the germline V gene. CDR3 length: 17 amino acids. The CDR3 DNA reads as TGTGCCAGCTCAGGAACAGCTGGAGGGACGAACACCGGGGAGCTGTTTTTT. It encodes CASSGTAGGTNTGELFF. Supplemented by reference TRBV18 and TRBJ2-2, the full variable domain reads NAGVMQNPRHLVRRRGQEARLRCSPMKGHSHVYWYRQLPEEGLKFMVYLQKENIIDESGMPKERFSAEFPKEGPSILRIQQVVRGDSAAYFCASSGTAGGTNTGELFFGEGSRLTVL.

This clonotype was seen many times. The chain joins TRBV20-1 to TRBJ1-5; 10 nucleotides align to TRBD1. Per germline, CDR1 DFQATT and CDR2 SNEGSKA (reference sequence). The CDR3 consists of 15 residues. Trimming cost V 6 bases and J 4 bases; bases outside gene matches: 9. The CDR3 bases are TGCAGTGCCAGTACCGGGACAGGGGTTAATCAGCCCCAGCATTTT. The encoded protein is CSASTGTGVNQPQHF.

In this sample, this clonotype turned up many times. The genes are TRBV7-9 and TRBJ2-3; 7 bases are shared with TRBD2. The CDR3 is 17 residues long. The ends lost 3 bases at V and 5 bases at J; junction bases unmatched: 14. Germline V gene sequence: CDR1 SEHNR, CDR2 FQNEAQ (reference sequence). The CDR3, as DNA: TGTGCCAGCAGCTTGGGATATGGCGGGAGTACTGGAGATACGCAGTATTTT. Its protein is CASSLGYGGSTGDTQYF.

This clonotype was found many times. The chain is built from TRBV4-3 and TRBJ2-1; 9 positions match TRBD2. There are 17 residues in the CDR3. Germline CDR1 is LGHNA and CDR2 is YSLEER. The V segment lost 4 bases and the J segment 1 base; nucleotides outside the gene matches: 8. CDR3 loop: CASSLAGLATSYNEQFF. DNA of the CDR3: TGCGCCAGCAGCCTTGCCGGACTAGCGACATCCTACAATGAGCAGTTCTTC.

This clonotype has ten or more counts. The CDR3 DNA is TGTGCCAGCAGCTCCTTCGCGTCATACGAGCAGTACTTC. Protein product: CASSSFASYEQYF. The chain couples TRBV7-2 to TRBJ2-7; D call uncertain. CDR3 length: 13 amino acids. Germline assignment: CDR1 SGHTA and CDR2 FQGNSA. V lost 4 bases, J lost 4 bases, and 11 bases lay in between.

This clonotype was counted at least ten times. This chain links TRBV7-9 with TRBJ1-4; D possibly corresponds to TRBD1 (5 bases). V lost 7 bases and J lost 2, with 8 bases in between. The V gene's germline CDR1 is SEHNR and CDR2 FQNEAQ (reference sequence). The CDR3 has 13 residues. Written as DNA, the CDR3 is TGTGCCAGCAAAGGGACGACTAATGAAAAACTGTTTTTT. Translating it yields CASKGTTNEKLFF. The variable domain in full, with the rest retrieved from reference TRBV7-9 and TRBJ1-4, is DTGVSQNPRHKITKRGQNVTFRCDPISEHNRLYWYRQTLGQGPEFLTYFQNEAQLEKSRLLSDRFSAERPKGSFSTLEIQRTEQGDSAMYLCASKGTTNEKLFFGSGTQLSVL.

This clonotype was seen at least ten times. The rearrangement uses TRBV18 and TRBJ1-1; TRBD1 matches 10 bases. Trimming removed 3 bases from V and 5 bases from J; junction bases left unmatched: 9. The CDR3 has 16 residues. In germline, CDR1 is KGHSH, CDR2 LQKENI. The CDR3 bases are TGTGCCAGCTCACCGGGGGGACAGGGGCGGGGAACTGAAGCTTTCTTT. It translates to CASSPGGQGRGTEAFF.

The table lists this clonotype with many counts. The V gene is TRBV20-1, the J gene TRBJ2-2; D gene unclear. The length of the CDR3 is 14 residues. The germline gives CDR1 DFQATT, CDR2 SNEGSKA (reference sequence). Between the trimmed V and J ends, which lost 6 bases and 6 bases, there was a span of 17 bases. The CDR3 DNA reads TGCAGTGCCCGGGCCACCTCGGTGTCCGGGGAGCTGTTTTTT. Its protein product is CSARATSVSGELFF.

The chain uses TRBV6-5 and TRBJ2-5; no reliable D call. This CDR3 is built from 13 residues. V was clipped by 2 bases and J by 5 bases, with 9 bases between them. CDR1 is MNHEY, CDR2 SVGAGI, per germline. CDR3 nucleotide sequence: TGTGCCAGCAGTTACGGCCAGATTGAGACCCAGTACTTC. Its protein is CASSYGQIETQYF.

This clonotype was seen many times. The CDR3 sequence is CATSDLGRAATGELFF. The CDR3 DNA reads TGTGCCACCAGTGATTTAGGGAGGGCGGCTACCGGGGAGCTGTTTTTT. The chain carries TRBV24-1 and TRBJ2-2; 7 positions match TRBD2. This CDR3 spans 16 amino acids. The V and J ends lost 1 base and 5 bases, in that order; junction bases with no gene match: 6. The V gene's germline CDR1 is KGHDR and CDR2 SFDVKD.

The gene calls are TRBV11-2 and TRBJ2-3; TRBD2 agrees at 8 bases. The CDR3 extends over 16 amino acids. V trimming: 3 bases; J trimming: 5 bases; junction bases outside the gene matches: 10. Germline-derived CDR1 and CDR2 are SGHAT and FQNNGV. CDR3 sequence (DNA): TGTGCCAGCAGCTTTGGGCTAGCGGGCAGTGGAGATACGCAGTATTTT. Translating gives CASSFGLAGSGDTQYF.

This clonotype has ten or more counts. The rearrangement links TRBV12-3 or TRBV12-4 to TRBJ1-2; 8 bases fit TRBD1. Trimming took 6 bases from V and 5 from J; bases not matched to a gene: 8. The CDR3 is made up of 14 amino acids. DNA for the CDR3: TGTGCCAGCAGCCGGGGACAGGCCTCTTATGGCTACACCTTC. Protein sequence: CASSRGQASYGYTF.

This clonotype has ten or more counts. This chain's CDR3 is CASVAASSGANVLTF. In DNA form, the CDR3 reads TGTGCCAGCGTCGCTGCTAGCTCTGGGGCCAACGTCCTGACTTTC. The chain is built from TRBV6-1 and TRBJ2-6; no clear D. Germline loops: CDR1 MNHNS, CDR2 SASEGT. With 8 bases removed from V and 0 bases from J, the gap between germline ends came to 11 bases. The CDR3 loop spans 15 amino acids.

There are many counts of this clonotype. This chain links TRBV7-9 with TRBJ2-5; TRBD2 aligns across 7 bases. Per germline, CDR1 SEHNR and CDR2 FQNEAQ (reference sequence). This CDR3 is 17 amino acids long. V lost 4 bases and J lost 2; bases outside the gene matches: 13. The CDR3 coding sequence is TGTGCCAGCAGCTCCGGCGGGGGACTTCCACTTCAAGAGACCCAGTACTTC. It is translated as CASSSGGGLPLQETQYF.

This clonotype was observed many times. The V and J genes are TRBV28 and TRBJ2-7, with D hard to call. In germline, CDR1 is MDHEN, CDR2 SYDVKM. This CDR3 has 13 residues. The V end was cut by 8 bases, the J end by 1 base, with 12 bases between. DNA for the CDR3: TGTGCCAGCCTAGGGCCGAATTCCTACGAGCAGTACTTC. It is translated as CASLGPNSYEQYF.

This clonotype was detected many times. The CDR3 spells CASSLGSGRGNEQYF. The CDR3 DNA reads TGTGCCAGCAGCTTAGGGAGCGGGAGAGGCAACGAGCAGTACTTC. The gene calls are TRBV7-2 and TRBJ2-7; 8 bases match TRBD2. Germline V gene lookup returns CDR1 SGHTA and CDR2 FQGNSA. Trimming took 1 base from V and 5 from J; bases not matched to a gene: 7. The CDR3 length is 15 residues.

In this sample, this clonotype turned up many times. The chain joins TRBV29-1 to TRBJ2-7; the D is unclear. The CDR3 totals 13 residues. Trimming removed 1 base from V and 0 bases from J, with 7 bases in between. CDR1 and CDR2 from the germline V gene are SQVTM and ANQGSEA. CDR3 DNA: TGCAGCGTTGAAGGACCGAGCTCCTACGAGCAGTACTTC. This sequence encodes CSVEGPSSYEQYF.

This clonotype was picked up many times. In DNA, the CDR3 is TGCAGTGCTAGAGATAATGGGCTAGCGGGAGTCCCACTGGAGACCCAGTACTTC. Its translation is CSARDNGLAGVPLETQYF. The V gene is TRBV20-1, the J gene TRBJ2-5; the match to TRBD2 covers 10 bases. From germline, CDR1 is DFQATT and CDR2 SNEGSKA (reference sequence). After removal of 0 bases from V and 5 bases from J, the junction contained 15 bases not matched to a gene. CDR3 length equals 18 residues.

This clonotype was counted ten times or more. This chain joins TRBV4-1 and TRBJ1-5; 7 nucleotides align to TRBD1. The J segment lost 5 bases and the V segment lost 8 bases, leaving 6 bases of the junction unmatched. The CDR3 length is 13 residues. Germline V gives CDR1 MGHRA, CDR2 YSYEKL. In DNA form, the CDR3 reads TGCGCCAGCGCCGGACAGGACGATCAGCCCCAGCATTTT. It yields the protein CASAGQDDQPQHF.

This clonotype was detected ten times or more. The V call is TRBV29-1, the J call TRBJ1-4, with a weak D call TRBD1 (6 bases). Germline lookup yields CDR1 SQVTM and CDR2 ANQGSEA. V lost 1 base, J lost 6 bases, and 12 bases lay in between. The CDR3 consists of 14 residues. The CDR3 protein is CSVEGGGADEKLFF. CDR3 sequence (DNA): TGCAGCGTTGAAGGCGGGGGCGCCGATGAAAAACTGTTTTTT.

This clonotype was seen at least ten times. The gene calls are TRBV14 and TRBJ2-2; 11 bases match TRBD1. Per germline, CDR1 SGHDN and CDR2 FVKESK. V lost 2 bases and J lost 6; bases outside the gene matches: 5. The length of the CDR3 is 16 residues. The CDR3 loop reads CASSQRTGQGAGELFF. DNA for the CDR3: TGTGCCAGCAGCCAAAGAACGGGACAGGGGGCCGGGGAGCTGTTTTTT.